One sample yielded the 30 T cell receptor beta chains listed below, sequenced in a study of CD8+CD57+ T cells in acquired aplastic anemia. According to the study, genomic DNA was the template for TCR beta VDJ and CDR3 profiling. Each CDR3 protein gets one entry after TCRdb re-called the reads with MiXCR. The data hold hundreds of thousands of distinct CDR3 sequences, with approximately 55% observed a single time. Sequences were obtained from sorted CD4+, CD8+, or CD8+CD57+ T cells (not recorded which) from PBMCs. The receptor source for this set is a human donor with severe aplastic anemia or a healthy control (not recorded which).

This clonotype was seen many times. V gene TRBV2 combines with J gene TRBJ1-6; perhaps TRBD1 as D (5 bases). CDR1 and CDR2 (germline): SNHLY, FYNNEI. V lost 6 bases to trimming and J lost 9 bases, with 18 bases between them. This CDR3 has 15 amino acids. CDR3 residues: CASSQQGPGISPLHF. The CDR3 region has the DNA TGTGCCAGCAGCCAGCAGGGACCGGGAATTTCACCCCTCCACTTT.

This clonotype was seen repeatedly, ten times or more. This sequence joins TRBV7-2 and TRBJ2-2, with TRBD2 as a possible D gene (6 bases). Germline CDR1 is SGHTA and CDR2 is FQGNSA. V lost 2 bases, J lost 4 bases, and 14 bases lay in between. The CDR3 runs to 16 residues. The CDR3 region is CASSLRPGGTTGELFF. The DNA for the CDR3 is TGTGCCAGCAGCTTAAGACCTGGGGGGACCACCGGGGAGCTGTTTTTT.

V usage is TRBV20-1 and J usage is TRBJ2-7; TRBD2 matches 8 bases. This CDR3 is built from 16 residues. V lost 0 bases, J lost 3 bases, and 10 bases stayed unmatched. Germline V CDR1 and CDR2: DFQATT, SNEGSKA (reference sequence). The CDR3 coding sequence is TGCAGTGCTAGAGACGGACAGTCGGGAGGGGTCTACGAGCAGTACTTC. Translating gives CSARDGQSGGVYEQYF.

This clonotype appeared many times. V and J are TRBV14 and TRBJ2-2, with D hard to call. V was pared by 4 bases and J by 6 bases, with 18 bases between. CDR3 length: 16 residues. Germline-derived CDR1 and CDR2 are SGHDN and FVKESK. The CDR3 DNA follows: TGTGCCAGCAGCCCCCAACATGCACTGGTCCCCGGGGAGCTGTTTTTT. Translation: CASSPQHALVPGELFF.

A few counts support this clonotype. The rearrangement joins TRBV20-1 to TRBJ1-1; D is uncertain. Germline CDR1 DFQATT, CDR2 SNEGSKA (reference sequence). Trimming stripped 3 bases from V and 7 bases from J, with 15 bases between. There are 13 residues in the CDR3. The CDR3 region is CSARPRRTNEAFF. CDR3 in DNA: TGCAGTGCTAGGCCACGGAGGACTAATGAAGCTTTCTTT.

This clonotype has at least ten counts. The V and J genes are TRBV12-3 or TRBV12-4 and TRBJ2-2; D is uncertain. V was trimmed by 1 base and J by 5 bases, leaving 8 bases between them. The CDR3 sequence is 14 residues long. The CDR3: CASSLEGRTGELFF. Written as DNA, the CDR3 is TGTGCCAGCAGTTTAGAGGGAAGAACCGGGGAGCTGTTTTTT.

This clonotype showed up many times. The chain links TRBV6-6 to TRBJ1-5; D remains unclear. Between the trimmed V and J ends, which lost 2 bases and 0 bases, there was a span of 8 bases. The CDR3 is made up of 15 amino acids. CDR1 and CDR2 from the germline V gene are MNHNY and SVGAGI (reference sequence). The CDR3 protein is CASSYPTDSNQPQHF. The CDR3 DNA sequence: TGTGCCAGCAGTTACCCGACGGATAGCAATCAGCCCCAGCATTTT.

This clonotype occurred a few times. This chain uses TRBV30 with TRBJ1-5; 9 bases map to TRBD1. CDR3 size: 15 residues. J gave up 4 bases and V 1 base, and 5 bases lay outside the gene matches. The germline gives CDR1 GTSNPN, CDR2 SVGIG (reference sequence). CDR3 in amino acids: CAWSGRQGVNQPQHF. The CDR3 nucleotides read TGTGCCTGGAGTGGTCGACAGGGGGTAAATCAGCCCCAGCATTTT.

The genes are TRBV9 and TRBJ2-7; D gene unclear. The V end lost 3 bases, the J end lost 2 bases, and 9 bases lay between the germline ends. Germline V CDR1 and CDR2: SGDLS, YYNGEE. This CDR3 contains 13 residues. Written as DNA, the CDR3 is TGTGCCAGCAGCGGACATCTACCCTACGAGCAGTACTTC. This codes for CASSGHLPYEQYF.

In its sample, this clonotype was seen many times. The rearrangement joins TRBV7-3 to TRBJ2-6; the D is unclear. V gave up 1 base and J gave up 1 base, with 17 bases separating them. Looked up from germline, CDR1 is SGHTA and CDR2 is FQGTGA. The CDR3 spans 19 residues. The CDR3 reads CASSLRPTEFRSGANVLTF. As DNA, the CDR3 is TGTGCCAGCAGCTTAAGGCCCACTGAGTTTAGGTCTGGGGCCAACGTCCTGACTTTC.

The chain has TRBV2 and TRBJ1-1; a possible D gene is TRBD1 (6 bases). The CDR3 sequence is 13 residues long. The germline V gene has CDR1 SNHLY and CDR2 FYNNEI. V was pared by 6 bases and J by 4 bases, with 12 bases between. In DNA form, the CDR3 reads TGTGCCAGCAGAGGTGAGGGGGGCACTGAAGCTTTCTTT. Protein sequence: CASRGEGGTEAFF.

The chain uses TRBV2 and TRBJ1-6, with unresolved D. The CDR3 has 14 amino acids. Deletions cut 4 bases from V and 10 bases from J, with 14 bases between. Germline V gene lookup returns CDR1 SNHLY and CDR2 FYNNEI. CDR3 sequence (DNA): TGTGCCAGCAGTGCTCTACCGCCCCGGTCACCCCTCCACTTT. Residues: CASSALPPRSPLHF. The full variable domain, with the rest looked up from reference TRBV2 and TRBJ1-6, is EPEVTQTPSHQVTQMGQEVILRCVPISNHLYFYWYRQILGQKVEFLVSFYNNEISEKSEIFDDQFSVERPDGSNFTLKIRSTKLEDSAMYFCASSALPPRSPLHFGNGTRLTVT.

This clonotype showed up many times. The chain employs TRBV7-9 and TRBJ1-5; 7 bases match TRBD1. With 5 bases clipped from V and 0 bases from J, the junction kept 7 bases outside the gene matches. Germline V gene data show CDR1 as SEHNR and CDR2 as FQNEAQ (reference sequence). CDR3 length: 16 residues. This chain's CDR3 is CASSAGTDNSNQPQHF. CDR3 nucleotides: TGTGCCAGCAGCGCTGGGACAGACAATAGCAATCAGCCCCAGCATTTT.

This clonotype was observed at least ten times. The chain couples TRBV7-8 to TRBJ2-7; unclear D gene. Looked up from germline, CDR1 is SGHVS and CDR2 is FQNEAQ. The CDR3 runs 14 residues. The germline V and J ends were trimmed by 2 bases and 2 bases, with 10 bases remaining between them. The CDR3 nucleotides are TGTGCCAGCAGCTTACGTGCTCCTACCTACGAGCAGTACTTC. Translation gives CASSLRAPTYEQYF.

This clonotype occurred many times. This chain uses TRBV28 with TRBJ2-7, with TRBD1 identical over 7 bases. This CDR3 is 12 amino acids long. The V gene end was trimmed by 10 bases and the J gene end by 4 bases; junction bases not matched to a gene: 7. From germline, CDR1 is MDHEN and CDR2 SYDVKM. Here the CDR3 reads CAIRQTGYEQYF. CDR3 coding DNA: TGTGCCATCCGACAGACAGGGTACGAGCAGTACTTC.

The CDR3 DNA follows: TGTGCCAGCACTATTGTAGGACAGGGACACGAGCAGTACTTC. Translated, it gives CASTIVGQGHEQYF. This rearrangement joins TRBV2 to TRBJ2-7; 8 positions match TRBD1. J lost 5 bases, V lost 7 bases, and 10 bases had no gene match. The CDR3 runs 14 residues. Germline V gene lookup returns CDR1 SNHLY and CDR2 FYNNEI.

This chain joins TRBV7-9 and TRBJ2-3; a possible D gene is TRBD1 (7 bases). Germline assignment: CDR1 SEHNR and CDR2 FQNEAQ (reference sequence). The CDR3 has 14 residues. Trimming stripped 5 bases from V and 5 bases from J, with 14 bases between. The CDR3: CASSPGGGQDTQYF. DNA for the CDR3: TGTGCCAGCAGCCCAGGGGGAGGACAAGATACGCAGTATTTT. The full variable domain, in which reference TRBV7-9 and TRBJ2-3 provide the parts outside the CDR3, is DTGVSQNPRHKITKRGQNVTFRCDPISEHNRLYWYRQTLGQGPEFLTYFQNEAQLEKSRLLSDRFSAERPKGSFSTLEIQRTEQGDSAMYLCASSPGGGQDTQYFGPGTRLTVL.

This clonotype was seen just once. This sequence joins TRBV2 and TRBJ2-2; D may match TRBD1 or TRBD2 (5 bases each). The CDR3 extends over 18 amino acids. V was clipped by 3 bases and J by 6 bases, with 23 bases between them. Germline CDR1 reads SNHLY; CDR2 reads FYNNEI. CDR3 sequence reads: CASSDMQAVVGDAGELFF. The CDR3 coding sequence is TGTGCCAGCAGTGATATGCAGGCAGTCGTAGGGGACGCCGGGGAGCTGTTTTTT.

The chain links TRBV6-5 to TRBJ2-7, with a tentative D call TRBD2 (5 bases). Trimming left V 2 bases short and J 2 bases short, with 10 bases between. Germline V gene data show CDR1 as MNHEY and CDR2 as SVGAGI. The CDR3 is 14 amino acids. The CDR3 DNA reads as TGTGCCAGCAGTTACCACGGGAAGACCTACGAGCAGTACTTC. It encodes CASSYHGKTYEQYF.

This chain joins TRBV29-1 and TRBJ2-5, with D perhaps matching TRBD2 (6 bases). The J call may be mistaken, given a closer DNA end match to TRBJ2-1. Germline V lookup: CDR1 SQVTM, CDR2 ANQGSEA. This CDR3 contains 15 residues. Here the CDR3 reads CSVEVRGGSPGEQFF. CDR3 DNA: TGCAGCGTTGAAGTGAGGGGAGGCTCGCCGGGTGAGCAGTTCTTC.

The V and J genes are TRBV15 and TRBJ1-1; weak D call: TRBD1 (6 bases). This CDR3 has 15 residues. Per the germline V gene, CDR1 is LNHNV and CDR2 is YYDKDF (reference sequence). Trimming removed 3 bases from V and 6 bases from J, with 17 bases in between. As DNA, the CDR3 is TGTGCCACCAGCAGCTCAGGGGATCGCTTGGCTGAAGCTTTCTTT. This encodes CATSSSGDRLAEAFF.

This clonotype has a count of ten or more. The J gene is TRBJ2-2, the V gene TRBV11-3; D is ambiguous. V gave up 5 bases and J gave up 4 bases, with 8 bases separating them. Germline CDR1 is SGHNT and CDR2 is YENEEA. The CDR3 runs to 13 residues. This CDR3 is CASSPTATGELFF. The CDR3 DNA reads as TGTGCCAGCAGCCCCACCGCCACCGGGGAGCTGTTTTTT.

The V gene is TRBV20-1, the J gene TRBJ2-3, with D hard to call. Germline V lookup: CDR1 DFQATT, CDR2 SNEGSKA (reference sequence). The V and J ends lost 6 bases and 2 bases respectively, with 12 bases between them. There are 13 residues in the CDR3. As DNA, the CDR3 is TGCAGTGCCCCCGTGGATTTCACAGATACGCAGTATTTT. Translating gives CSAPVDFTDTQYF.

The chain employs TRBV10-3 and TRBJ2-2, with D possibly being TRBD2 (6 bases). In germline, CDR1 is ENHRY, CDR2 SYGVKD. The V and J ends lost 10 bases and 3 bases respectively, with 15 bases between them. The CDR3 contains 14 residues. CDR3 in DNA: TGTGCCAGCACCGGGGGAGGCGACACCGGGGAGCTGTTTTTT. Its protein product is CASTGGGDTGELFF.

The V and J genes are TRBV2 and TRBJ1-6, with D perhaps matching TRBD1 (5 bases). The CDR3 contains 15 residues. Germline CDR1 is SNHLY and CDR2 is FYNNEI. Trimming took 5 bases from V and 7 from J, leaving 15 bases between them. The CDR3 coding sequence is TGTGCCAGCAGTTTAGCGCTGGGGCGGAATTCACCCCTCCACTTT. Translating gives CASSLALGRNSPLHF.

This chain joins TRBV20-1 and TRBJ1-2; the D is unclear. CDR1 DFQATT and CDR2 SNEGSKA come from the germline V gene (reference sequence). V gave up 0 bases and J gave up 12 bases, with 17 bases separating them. This CDR3 has 13 amino acids. The CDR3: CSARDLEGVDNTF. CDR3 nucleotides: TGCAGTGCTAGAGATCTGGAGGGAGTGGATAACACCTTC.

The genes are TRBV6-5 and TRBJ2-7; D perhaps matches TRBD2 (5 bases). CDR1 MNHEY and CDR2 SVGAGI come from the germline V gene. The length of the CDR3 is 14 residues. V was trimmed by 2 bases and J by 2 bases, leaving 10 bases between them. The CDR3 here is CASSYGPGTYEQYF. CDR3 DNA sequence: TGTGCCAGCAGTTACGGTCCGGGGACCTACGAGCAGTACTTC.

There are many counts of this clonotype. The chain is built from TRBV19 and TRBJ2-4; possibly TRBD1 for D (5 bases). The germline V and J ends were trimmed by 5 bases and 7 bases, with 12 bases remaining between them. CDR3 length equals 13 residues. The germline V gene encodes CDR1 LNHDA and CDR2 SQIVND (reference sequence). The CDR3 region is CASSPQRGNIQYF. CDR3 DNA: TGTGCCAGTAGTCCCCAAAGGGGTAACATTCAGTACTTC.

J is TRBJ2-3 and V is TRBV20-1, with 9 positions matching TRBD2. The CDR3 sequence is 14 residues long. Germline CDR1 DFQATT, CDR2 SNEGSKA (reference sequence). V lost 5 bases, J lost 2 bases, and 5 bases stayed unmatched. DNA of the CDR3: TGCAGTGCTTCGCGGGGGGGAAACACAGATACGCAGTATTTT. Its protein is CSASRGGNTDTQYF.

In the case of this clonotype: The missing conserved phenylalanine or tryptophan at the end of this CDR3 makes a read error likely. The chain couples TRBV6-5 to TRBJ2-7, with D possibly matching TRBD2 (8 bases). The CDR3 consists of 15 residues. Germline-derived CDR1 and CDR2 are MNHEY and SVGAGI. Trimming shortened V by 6 bases and J by 1 base, and 16 bases separated the two germline ends. The CDR3 DNA reads TGTGCCAGCAGCCTGACAGGGACTAGATCCTACGAGCAGTACCTC. Residues: CASSLTGTRSYEQYL.